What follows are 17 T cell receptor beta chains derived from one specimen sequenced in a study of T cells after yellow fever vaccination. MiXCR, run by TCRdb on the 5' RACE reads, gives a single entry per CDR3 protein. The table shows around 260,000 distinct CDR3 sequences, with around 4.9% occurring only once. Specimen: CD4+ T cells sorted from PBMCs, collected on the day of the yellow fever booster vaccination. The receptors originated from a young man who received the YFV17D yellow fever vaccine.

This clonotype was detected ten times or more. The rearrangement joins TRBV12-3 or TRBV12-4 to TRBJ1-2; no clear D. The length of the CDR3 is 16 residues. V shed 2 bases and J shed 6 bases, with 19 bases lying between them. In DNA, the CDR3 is TGTGCCAGCAGTTTAACCAGAGGCCTGGGGAGAAATGGCTACACCTTC. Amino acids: CASSLTRGLGRNGYTF.

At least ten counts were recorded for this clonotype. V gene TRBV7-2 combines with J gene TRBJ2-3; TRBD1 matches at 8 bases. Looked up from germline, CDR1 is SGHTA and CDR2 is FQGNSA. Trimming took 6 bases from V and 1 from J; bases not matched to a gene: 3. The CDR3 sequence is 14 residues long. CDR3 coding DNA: TGTGCCAGCAGGGGACAGGTGGGCACAGATACGCAGTATTTT. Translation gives CASRGQVGTDTQYF.

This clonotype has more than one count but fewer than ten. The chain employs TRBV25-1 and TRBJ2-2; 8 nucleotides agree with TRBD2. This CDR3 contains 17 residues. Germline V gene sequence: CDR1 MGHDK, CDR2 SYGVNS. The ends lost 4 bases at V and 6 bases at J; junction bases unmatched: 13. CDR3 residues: CASSGAFSGEYSGELFF. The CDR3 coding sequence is TGTGCCAGCAGTGGGGCTTTTAGCGGGGAGTACTCCGGGGAGCTGTTTTTT.

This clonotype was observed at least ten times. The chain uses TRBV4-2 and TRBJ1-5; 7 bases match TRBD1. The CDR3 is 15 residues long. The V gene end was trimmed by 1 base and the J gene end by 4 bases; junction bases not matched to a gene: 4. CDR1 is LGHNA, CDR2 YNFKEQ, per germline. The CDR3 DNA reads TGTGCCAGCAGCCAAGGGGACAGCGAGAATCAGCCCCAGCATTTT. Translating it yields CASSQGDSENQPQHF.

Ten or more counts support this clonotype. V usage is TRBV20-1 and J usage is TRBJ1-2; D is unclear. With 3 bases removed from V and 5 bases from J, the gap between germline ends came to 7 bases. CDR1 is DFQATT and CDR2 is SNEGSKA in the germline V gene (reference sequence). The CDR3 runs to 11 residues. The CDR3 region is CSARVQYGYTF. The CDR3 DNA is TGCAGTGCTAGGGTACAGTATGGCTACACCTTC.

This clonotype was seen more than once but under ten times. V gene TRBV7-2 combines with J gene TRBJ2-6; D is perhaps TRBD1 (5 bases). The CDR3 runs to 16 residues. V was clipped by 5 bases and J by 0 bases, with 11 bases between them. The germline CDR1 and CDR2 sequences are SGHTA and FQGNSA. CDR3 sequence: CASSPRQFSGANVLTF. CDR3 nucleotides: TGTGCCAGCAGCCCCCGACAGTTCTCTGGGGCCAACGTCCTGACTTTC.

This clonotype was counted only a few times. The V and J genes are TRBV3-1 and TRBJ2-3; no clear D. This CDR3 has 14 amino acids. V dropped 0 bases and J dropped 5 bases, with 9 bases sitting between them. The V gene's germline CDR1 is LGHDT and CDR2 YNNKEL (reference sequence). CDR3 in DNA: TGTGCCAGCAGCCAAGATGTGGCCGGAGATACGCAGTATTTT. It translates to CASSQDVAGDTQYF.

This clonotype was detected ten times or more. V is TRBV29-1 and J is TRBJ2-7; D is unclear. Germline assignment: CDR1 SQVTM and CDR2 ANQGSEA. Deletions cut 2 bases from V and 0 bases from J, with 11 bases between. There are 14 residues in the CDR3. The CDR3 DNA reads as TGCAGCGTTGAAAAGGGTACCCACTCCTACGAGCAGTACTTC. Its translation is CSVEKGTHSYEQYF.

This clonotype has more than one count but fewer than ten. For the CDR3, the DNA is TGTGCCAGCAGTCAGGGGGTTGGAGAGACCCAGTACTTC. Its translation: CASSQGVGETQYF. This chain uses TRBV6-1 with TRBJ2-5; 7 nucleotides match TRBD1. Germline V gene lookup returns CDR1 MNHNS and CDR2 SASEGT. The V segment lost 5 bases and the J segment 4 bases; nucleotides outside the gene matches: 4. There are 13 residues in the CDR3.

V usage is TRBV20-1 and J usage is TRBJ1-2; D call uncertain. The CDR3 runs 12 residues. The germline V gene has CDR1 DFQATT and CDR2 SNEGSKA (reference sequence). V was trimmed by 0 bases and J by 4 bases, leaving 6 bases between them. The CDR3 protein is CSAREGGYGYTF. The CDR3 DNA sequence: TGCAGTGCTAGAGAGGGCGGCTATGGCTACACCTTC.

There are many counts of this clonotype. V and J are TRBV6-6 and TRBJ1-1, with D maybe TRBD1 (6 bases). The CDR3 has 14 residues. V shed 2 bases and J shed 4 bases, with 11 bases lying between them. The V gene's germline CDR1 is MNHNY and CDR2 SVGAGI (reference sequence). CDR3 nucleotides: TGTGCCAGCAGTTACCCGGGGGCAGGCACTGAAGCTTTCTTT. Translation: CASSYPGAGTEAFF.

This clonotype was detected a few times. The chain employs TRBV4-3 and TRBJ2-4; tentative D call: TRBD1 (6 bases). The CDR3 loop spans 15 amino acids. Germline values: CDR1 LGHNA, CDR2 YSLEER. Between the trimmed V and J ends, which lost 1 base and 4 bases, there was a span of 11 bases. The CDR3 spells CASSQGVGQKNIQYF. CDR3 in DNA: TGCGCCAGCAGCCAAGGGGTTGGACAGAAAAACATTCAGTACTTC.

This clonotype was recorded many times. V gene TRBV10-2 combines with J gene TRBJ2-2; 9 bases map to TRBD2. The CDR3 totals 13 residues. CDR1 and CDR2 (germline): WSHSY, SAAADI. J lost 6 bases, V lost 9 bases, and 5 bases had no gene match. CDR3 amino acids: CARGTSLSGELFF. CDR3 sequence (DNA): TGCGCCAGAGGGACTAGCCTCTCCGGGGAGCTGTTTTTT.

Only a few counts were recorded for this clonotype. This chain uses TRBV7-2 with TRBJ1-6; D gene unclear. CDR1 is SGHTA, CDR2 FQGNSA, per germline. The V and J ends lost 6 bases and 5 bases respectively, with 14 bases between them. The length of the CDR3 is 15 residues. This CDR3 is CASRSQGPDNSPLHF. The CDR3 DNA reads TGTGCCAGCAGATCGCAAGGGCCGGATAATTCACCCCTCCACTTT.

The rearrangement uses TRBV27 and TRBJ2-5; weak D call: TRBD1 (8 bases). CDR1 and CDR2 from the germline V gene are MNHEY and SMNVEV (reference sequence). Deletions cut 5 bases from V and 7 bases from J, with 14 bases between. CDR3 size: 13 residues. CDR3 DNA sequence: TGTGCCAGCAGTGCTTACAGGGGGGGGACCCAGTACTTC. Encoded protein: CASSAYRGGTQYF.

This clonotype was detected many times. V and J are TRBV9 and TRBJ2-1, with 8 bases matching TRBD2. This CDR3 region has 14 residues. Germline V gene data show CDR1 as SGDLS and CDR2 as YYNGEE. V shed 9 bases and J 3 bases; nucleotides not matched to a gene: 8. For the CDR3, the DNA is TGTGCCACCTCGCGGACTAGCTTCTACAATGAGCAGTTCTTC. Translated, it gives CATSRTSFYNEQFF.

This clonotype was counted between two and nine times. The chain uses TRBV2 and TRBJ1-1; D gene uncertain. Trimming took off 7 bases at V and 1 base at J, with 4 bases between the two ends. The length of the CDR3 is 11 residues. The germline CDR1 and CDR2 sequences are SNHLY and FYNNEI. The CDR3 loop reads CASIENTEAFF. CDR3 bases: TGTGCCAGCATAGAGAACACTGAAGCTTTCTTT.